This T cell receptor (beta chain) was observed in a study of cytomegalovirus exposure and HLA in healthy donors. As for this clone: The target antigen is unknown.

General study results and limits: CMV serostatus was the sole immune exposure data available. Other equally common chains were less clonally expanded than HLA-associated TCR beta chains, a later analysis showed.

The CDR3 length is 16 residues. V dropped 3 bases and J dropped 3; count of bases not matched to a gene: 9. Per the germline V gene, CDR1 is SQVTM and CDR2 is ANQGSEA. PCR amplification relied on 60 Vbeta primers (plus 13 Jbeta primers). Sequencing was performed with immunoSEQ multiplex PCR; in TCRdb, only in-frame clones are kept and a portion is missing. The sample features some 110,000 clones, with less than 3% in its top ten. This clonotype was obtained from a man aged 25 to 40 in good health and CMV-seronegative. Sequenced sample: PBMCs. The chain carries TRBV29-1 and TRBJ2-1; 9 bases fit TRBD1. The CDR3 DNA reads TGCAGCGTTGATGGGACAGGGACCGTTAGCTACAATGAGCAGTTCTTC. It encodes CSVDGTGTVSYNEQFF.